The 19 T cell receptor beta chains below all came from one sample that was sequenced in a study of T cells in Graves' hyperthyroidism and ophthalmopathy. Amplified regions were TCR beta CDR3 sequences from RNA transcripts. An initial round of RT-PCR targeting the TCR CDR3 relied on the HTBI primer set. TCRdb redid the calling of the multiplex PCR reads with MiXCR, one entry per CDR3 protein. The sample consists of 140,000 or so distinct CDR3 sequences, less than 25% of them appearing once. Sequenced sample: blood. Receptors were obtained from a woman in her forties or fifties with Graves' hyperthyroidism that later progressed to Graves' ophthalmopathy.

The chain links TRBV20-1 to TRBJ2-3; D gene uncertain. CDR1 is DFQATT, CDR2 SNEGSKA, per germline (reference sequence). The CDR3 totals 15 residues. V gave up 3 bases and J gave up 2 bases, with 15 bases separating them. As DNA, the CDR3 is TGCAGTGCTAGGGCATTCTCGGGCTCCACAGATACGCAGTATTTT. This gives the protein CSARAFSGSTDTQYF.

This clonotype was detected a few times. The V call is TRBV15, the J call TRBJ2-7; D may be TRBD2 (6 bases). The CDR3 totals 14 residues. V was shortened by 5 bases and J by 2 bases, with 13 bases between the two germline ends. Germline V CDR1 and CDR2: LNHNV, YYDKDF (reference sequence). CDR3 sequence reads: CATSRDFYAYEQYF. CDR3 in DNA: TGTGCCACCAGCCGGGACTTCTATGCCTACGAGCAGTACTTC.

The chain is built from TRBV30 and TRBJ2-1; D is tentatively TRBD1 or TRBD2 (6 bases each). CDR1 GTSNPN and CDR2 SVGIG come from the germline V gene (reference sequence). The CDR3 has 13 amino acids. Trimming shortened V by 4 bases and J by 8 bases, and 15 bases separated the two germline ends. In DNA, the CDR3 is TGTGCCTGGAATCGGGGGCTAGGAGATGAGCAGTTCTTC. Protein sequence: CAWNRGLGDEQFF.

This clonotype was seen repeatedly, ten times or more. The chain combines TRBV6-1 with TRBJ2-7, with 13 bases fitting TRBD2. V was clipped by 6 bases and J by 7 bases; unmatched bases: 6. This CDR3 has 14 residues. From germline, CDR1 is MNHNS and CDR2 SASEGT. The CDR3 loop is CASRRRGLAGEQYF. The CDR3 nucleotides read TGTGCCAGCAGACGTCGGGGACTAGCGGGAGAGCAGTACTTC.

The CDR3 coding sequence is TGTGCCAGCAGTGAAGAGGCGGCGGGATCGTACAATGAGCAGTTCTTC. Amino acids: CASSEEAAGSYNEQFF. V and J are TRBV6-1 and TRBJ2-1; D possibly corresponds to TRBD2 (6 bases). V lost 1 base to trimming and J lost 4 bases, with 14 bases between them. The CDR3 contains 16 residues. Per the germline V gene, CDR1 is MNHNS and CDR2 is SASEGT.

This clonotype was found a few times. The chain couples TRBV19 to TRBJ2-4, with 9 nucleotides matching TRBD1. V dropped 0 bases and J dropped 7; count of bases not matched to a gene: 4. Germline CDR1 and CDR2: LNHDA and SQIVND (reference sequence). The CDR3 has 15 amino acids. The CDR3 sequence is CASSIDATGGNIQYF. The CDR3, as DNA: TGTGCCAGTAGTATAGACGCGACAGGGGGTAACATTCAGTACTTC.

This clonotype appeared many times. This rearrangement joins TRBV7-8 to TRBJ1-3; tentative D call: TRBD1 (6 bases). CDR1 is SGHVS and CDR2 is FQNEAQ in the germline V gene. The V gene lost 1 base and the J gene lost 2 bases, with 15 bases spanning the gap. The CDR3 sequence is 17 residues long. The CDR3: CASSLGTASNAGNTIYF. The CDR3 DNA follows: TGTGCCAGCAGCTTAGGGACAGCGTCGAATGCTGGAAACACCATATATTTT.

In this sample, this clonotype turned up many times. J is TRBJ2-5 and V is TRBV7-8; 13 nucleotides align to TRBD2. This CDR3 comprises 19 residues. V was clipped by 10 bases and J by 4 bases; unmatched bases: 21. Germline V gives CDR1 SGHVS, CDR2 FQNEAQ. CDR3: CANLGGGQGTSGNRETQYF. The CDR3 DNA reads TGTGCCAACCTCGGGGGGGGACAGGGGACTAGCGGGAATAGAGAGACCCAGTACTTC.

This clonotype was seen many times. The rearrangement links TRBV2 to TRBJ2-7; 7 nucleotides line up with TRBD2. The germline V gene has CDR1 SNHLY and CDR2 FYNNEI. J was trimmed by 1 base and V by 4 bases; bases with no gene match: 7. This CDR3 has 15 residues. The CDR3 DNA reads TGTGCCAGCAGTGGATTGACTAGCAGGTCCTACGAGCAGTACTTC. As protein: CASSGLTSRSYEQYF.

In its sample, this clonotype was seen many times. The chain's CDR3 is CSASVGLAGAEQYF. CDR3 nucleotide sequence: TGCAGTGCTAGCGTGGGGCTAGCGGGGGCCGAGCAGTACTTC. The rearrangement links TRBV20-1 to TRBJ2-7, with 10 nucleotides matching TRBD2. The V gene end was trimmed by 3 bases and the J gene end by 6 bases; junction bases not matched to a gene: 8. CDR1 and CDR2 from the germline V gene are DFQATT and SNEGSKA (reference sequence). The CDR3 is 14 amino acids.

This clonotype was seen ten or more times. The chain carries TRBV10-3 and TRBJ2-7; TRBD2 is a possible D gene (6 bases). This CDR3 contains 14 residues. Per germline, CDR1 ENHRY and CDR2 SYGVKD. V dropped 6 bases and J dropped 4 bases, with 16 bases sitting between them. The CDR3 loop is CAISSSGLLYEQYF. CDR3 DNA sequence: TGTGCCATCAGCAGCTCGGGACTCCTTTACGAGCAGTACTTC.

The genes are TRBV3-1 and TRBJ2-7, with a tentative D call TRBD2 (6 bases). The CDR3 covers 15 residues. V lost 2 bases and J lost 0, with 11 bases in between. Germline lookup yields CDR1 LGHDT and CDR2 YNNKEL (reference sequence). CDR3 sequence: CASSQSGFSSYEQYF. In nucleotides, the CDR3 is TGTGCCAGCAGCCAAAGCGGGTTCAGCTCCTACGAGCAGTACTTC.

This clonotype was observed a few times. J is TRBJ2-7 and V is TRBV19, with TRBD1 as a possible D gene (7 bases). CDR1 LNHDA and CDR2 SQIVND come from the germline V gene (reference sequence). The CDR3 has 16 amino acids. Trimming cost V 5 bases and J 3 bases, with 20 bases left between them. The CDR3 protein is CASSPRGTVRFYEQYF. For the CDR3, the DNA is TGTGCCAGTAGTCCCCGGGGGACAGTGAGATTCTACGAGCAGTACTTC.

There are a few counts of this clonotype. The chain combines TRBV3-1 with TRBJ2-1, with a possible D match to TRBD2 (6 bases). The V end was cut by 2 bases, the J end by 9 bases, with 17 bases between. This CDR3 has 15 amino acids. Germline V gene sequence: CDR1 LGHDT, CDR2 YNNKEL (reference sequence). The CDR3 here is CASSQNGAGFGEQFF. DNA for the CDR3: TGTGCCAGCAGCCAAAATGGGGCGGGATTTGGTGAGCAGTTCTTC.

This clonotype has a count of ten or more. The chain couples TRBV7-2 to TRBJ2-5; maybe TRBD2 (5 bases). The length of the CDR3 is 14 residues. Germline loops: CDR1 SGHTA, CDR2 FQGNSA. V lost 1 base to trimming and J lost 2 bases, with 8 bases between them. The CDR3, as DNA: TGTGCCAGCAGCTTAGGAGGGATGCAAGAGACCCAGTACTTC. It yields the protein CASSLGGMQETQYF.

This clonotype was seen many times. The V gene is TRBV2, the J gene TRBJ2-2; possible D gene TRBD2, 6 bases. Germline V lookup: CDR1 SNHLY, CDR2 FYNNEI. Trimming left V 4 bases short and J 5 bases short, with 17 bases between. The CDR3 has 16 amino acids. The DNA for the CDR3 is TGTGCCAGCAGTGTTACCGGGTCCGCGGGGACCGGGGAGCTGTTTTTT. Protein sequence: CASSVTGSAGTGELFF. Full variable domain (remainder filled in from reference TRBV2 and TRBJ2-2): EPEVTQTPSHQVTQMGQEVILRCVPISNHLYFYWYRQILGQKVEFLVSFYNNEISEKSEIFDDQFSVERPDGSNFTLKIRSTKLEDSAMYFCASSVTGSAGTGELFFGEGSRLTVL.

This clonotype was seen at least ten times. The chain carries TRBV19 and TRBJ1-1, with D perhaps TRBD1 (5 bases). The germline CDR1 and CDR2 sequences are LNHDA and SQIVND (reference sequence). V dropped 8 bases and J dropped 1 base, with 17 bases sitting between them. The CDR3 is 15 amino acids. The CDR3 coding sequence is TGTGCCAGTTCTTTACACAGGTTTGAGAACACTGAAGCTTTCTTT. Amino acids: CASSLHRFENTEAFF.

Comments on this clonotype: This could be a read error, since a much larger clone is one nucleotide away. This chain connects TRBV28 to TRBJ1-1; possible D gene TRBD1, 5 bases. This CDR3 spans 12 amino acids. Trimming pared 5 bases from V and 7 bases from J, leaving 11 bases between. Germline V CDR1 and CDR2: MDHEN, SYDVKM. The CDR3: CASSKRQIEAFF. In nucleotides, the CDR3 is TGTGCCAGCAGTAAACGACAGATTGAAGCTTTCTTT.

This clonotype occurred many times. V gene TRBV30 combines with J gene TRBJ1-1; possible D gene TRBD1, 6 bases. Germline V lookup: CDR1 GTSNPN, CDR2 SVGIG (reference sequence). Trimming stripped 1 base from V and 10 bases from J, with 13 bases between. There are 12 residues in the CDR3. CDR3 coding DNA: TGTGCCTGGAGTGCCACAGGGATCACAGCTTTCTTT. As protein: CAWSATGITAFF.